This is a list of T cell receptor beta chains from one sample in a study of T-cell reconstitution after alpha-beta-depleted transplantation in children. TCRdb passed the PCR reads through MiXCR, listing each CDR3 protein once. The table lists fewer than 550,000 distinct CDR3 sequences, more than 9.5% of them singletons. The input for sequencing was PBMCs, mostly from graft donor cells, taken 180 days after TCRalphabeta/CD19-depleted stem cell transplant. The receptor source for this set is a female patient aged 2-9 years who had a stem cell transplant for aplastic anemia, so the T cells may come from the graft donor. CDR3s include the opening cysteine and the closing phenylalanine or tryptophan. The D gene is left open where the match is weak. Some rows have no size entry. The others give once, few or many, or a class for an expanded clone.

cdr3_aa: CASSWDTPKETQYF
cdr3_nt: TGTGCCAGCAGTTGGGACACCCCAAAAGAGACCCAGTACTTC
clone_size: NA
j_call: TRBJ2-5
d_call: NA
v_call: TRBV6-5

cdr3_aa: CASSTTPLETQYF
cdr3_nt: TGTGCCAGCAGCACGACACCTTTAGAGACCCAGTACTTC
clone_size: NA
j_call: TRBJ2-5
d_call: NA
v_call: TRBV9

cdr3_aa: CASSPMGAKNSQYF
cdr3_nt: TGTGCCAGCAGTCCCATGGGAGCCAAAAACAGTCAGTACTTC
clone_size: NA
j_call: TRBJ2-4
d_call: NA
v_call: TRBV27

cdr3_aa: CASSPGASREQYF
cdr3_nt: TGTGCCAGCTCACCAGGAGCCTCGAGGGAGCAGTACTTC
clone_size: NA
j_call: TRBJ2-7
d_call: NA
v_call: TRBV18

cdr3_aa: CASSQDLGLAPFEGKNIQYF
cdr3_nt: TGCGCCAGCAGCCAAGATCTAGGACTAGCGCCTTTCGAGGGCAAAAACATTCAGTACTTC
clone_size: few
j_call: TRBJ2-4
d_call: TRBD2
v_call: TRBV4-3

cdr3_aa: CSARSVPLDQPQHF
cdr3_nt: TGCAGTGCTAGATCCGTTCCCTTGGATCAGCCCCAGCATTTT
clone_size: NA
j_call: TRBJ1-5
d_call: NA
v_call: TRBV20-1

cdr3_aa: CAISEGRPNTEAFF
cdr3_nt: TGTGCCATCAGCGAAGGGAGGCCGAACACTGAAGCTTTCTTT
clone_size: NA
j_call: TRBJ1-1
d_call: NA
v_call: TRBV10-3

cdr3_aa: CASSQDGQETQYF
cdr3_nt: TGCGCCAGCAGCCAAGACGGCCAAGAGACCCAGTACTTC
clone_size: many
j_call: TRBJ2-5
d_call: NA
v_call: TRBV4-3

cdr3_aa: CSVRGAGLAGGRNNEQFF
cdr3_nt: TGCAGCGTTAGAGGGGCGGGACTAGCGGGAGGAAGGAACAATGAGCAGTTCTTC
clone_size: few
j_call: TRBJ2-1
d_call: TRBD2
v_call: TRBV29-1

cdr3_aa: CASSRGGNTGELFF
cdr3_nt: TGTGCCAGCAGCCGGGGGGGAAACACCGGGGAGCTGTTTTTT
clone_size: NA
j_call: TRBJ2-2
d_call: TRBD2
v_call: TRBV11-2

cdr3_aa: CASSDFAGANVLTF
cdr3_nt: TGTGCCAGCAGTGACTTCGCTGGGGCCAACGTCCTGACTTTC
clone_size: many
j_call: TRBJ2-6
d_call: NA
v_call: TRBV12-3/TRBV12-4

cdr3_aa: CSALSGTSTDTQYF
cdr3_nt: TGCAGCGCCCTTAGCGGGACTAGCACAGATACGCAGTATTTT
clone_size: many
j_call: TRBJ2-3
d_call: TRBD2
v_call: TRBV29-1

cdr3_aa: CSGSGRPTGDTQYF
cdr3_nt: TGCAGCGGCTCAGGGCGGCCTACGGGAGATACGCAGTATTTT
clone_size: few
j_call: TRBJ2-3
d_call: NA
v_call: TRBV29-1

cdr3_aa: CSVELVSYEQYF
cdr3_nt: TGCAGCGTTGAATTAGTTTCCTACGAGCAGTACTTC
clone_size: NA
j_call: TRBJ2-7
d_call: NA
v_call: TRBV29-1

cdr3_aa: CASSFERLKSYEQYF
cdr3_nt: TGTGCCAGCAGTTTTGAGCGACTTAAGTCCTACGAGCAGTACTTC
clone_size: many
j_call: TRBJ2-7
d_call: NA
v_call: TRBV6-2/TRBV6-3

cdr3_aa: CSARGGRDTSSGNTIYF
cdr3_nt: TGCAGTGCTAGAGGGGGGCGGGACACGAGCTCTGGAAACACCATATATTTT
clone_size: many
j_call: TRBJ1-3
d_call: NA
v_call: TRBV20-1

cdr3_aa: CSARSGQLTSTDTQYF
cdr3_nt: TGCAGTGCCCGGAGCGGACAGTTAACTAGCACAGATACGCAGTATTTT
clone_size: many
j_call: TRBJ2-3
d_call: NA
v_call: TRBV20-1

cdr3_aa: CASSAPGQPNTEAFF
cdr3_nt: TGTGCCAGCAGCGCCCCCGGGCAACCGAACACTGAAGCTTTCTTT
clone_size: few
j_call: TRBJ1-1
d_call: NA
v_call: TRBV9

cdr3_aa: CASRLLQGAGNTEAFF
cdr3_nt: TGTGCCAGCAGACTTCTGCAGGGCGCCGGGAACACTGAAGCTTTCTTT
clone_size: few
j_call: TRBJ1-1
d_call: NA
v_call: TRBV28

cdr3_aa: CSASKAGSTIEQFF
cdr3_nt: TGCAGTGCTAGTAAGGCAGGCAGTACAATTGAGCAGTTCTTC
clone_size: few
j_call: TRBJ2-1
d_call: NA
v_call: TRBV20-1

cdr3_aa: CASSLVTLGTPLSEAFF
cdr3_nt: TGTGCCAGCAGCTTAGTTACTCTGGGAACCCCCCTCTCGGAAGCTTTCTTT
clone_size: NA
j_call: TRBJ1-1
d_call: NA
v_call: TRBV7-6

cdr3_aa: CASSSGQGPLGETQYF
cdr3_nt: TGTGCCAGCAGCAGCGGACAGGGACCGTTGGGAGAGACCCAGTACTTC
clone_size: many
j_call: TRBJ2-5
d_call: TRBD1
v_call: TRBV7-9

cdr3_aa: CASSGAGGANTGELFF
cdr3_nt: TGTGCCAGCAGTGGGGCGGGAGGGGCGAACACCGGGGAGCTGTTTTTT
clone_size: few
j_call: TRBJ2-2
d_call: TRBD2
v_call: TRBV27

cdr3_aa: CASSFRAGGGDTQYF
cdr3_nt: TGTGCCAGCAGCTTTCGAGCGGGAGGGGGGGATACGCAGTATTTT
clone_size: NA
j_call: TRBJ2-3
d_call: TRBD2
v_call: TRBV7-3

cdr3_aa: CASSEDRPSTDTQYF
cdr3_nt: TGTGCCAGCAGTGAAGACAGGCCTAGCACAGATACGCAGTATTTT
clone_size: few
j_call: TRBJ2-3
d_call: NA
v_call: TRBV12-3/TRBV12-4

cdr3_aa: CASSLIGTSGLYEQFF
cdr3_nt: TGTGCCAGCAGCTTAATCGGGACTAGCGGGTTATATGAGCAGTTCTTC
clone_size: NA
j_call: TRBJ2-1
d_call: TRBD2
v_call: TRBV7-3

cdr3_aa: CASSLGIMNTEAFF
cdr3_nt: TGTGCCAGCAGCTTGGGGATAATGAACACTGAAGCTTTCTTT
clone_size: few
j_call: TRBJ1-1
d_call: NA
v_call: TRBV11-2

cdr3_aa: CASSLTTGVYNEQFF
cdr3_nt: TGTGCCAGCAGTCTAACGACAGGGGTCTACAATGAGCAGTTCTTC
clone_size: NA
j_call: TRBJ2-1
d_call: TRBD1
v_call: TRBV27

cdr3_aa: CASSPRNQPQHF
cdr3_nt: TGTGCCAGCAGTCCGCGCAATCAGCCCCAGCATTTT
clone_size: many
j_call: TRBJ1-5
d_call: NA
v_call: TRBV12-3/TRBV12-4